This entry describes one TCR beta chain. This CDR3 spans 15 amino acids. V was pared by 3 bases and J by 6 bases, with 9 bases of the junction left unmatched. The germline V gene has CDR1 KGHSH and CDR2 LQKENI. Measured with immunoSEQ multiplex PCR; TCRdb has only the in-frame clones, and not every one. The data contain around 250,000 clones, about 80% of them singletons. The data are from a study of blood T cell repertoires in COVID-19. Donors were grouped by their self-reported clinical history. The source material was PBMCs or T cells enriched from blood (not recorded which). This chain joins TRBV18 and TRBJ1-1; 8 nucleotides agree with TRBD1. The TCR was taken from a middle-aged man who had recovered from COVID-19. CDR3 loop: CASSPTQGAGAEAFF. The CDR3 DNA reads as TGTGCCAGCTCACCTACCCAGGGGGCGGGAGCTGAAGCTTTCTTT.